This paragraph covers one T cell receptor beta chain sequence. Antigen unknown. One junction end disagrees with the germline gene, perhaps due to a read error. Method: immunoSEQ multiplex PCR; TCRdb's copy keeps in-frame clones and lacks some. The sample records just over 35,000 clones, 79% being singletons. This sample is drawn from a study of high-grade serous ovarian cancer treatment subgroups. The wider study: Mean per sample: around 14,000 reads, just under 7,500 unique TCR beta rearrangements.

Tumor samples were taken before definitive surgery or chemotherapy. Study conclusions and caveats: Repertoire similarity ranged about 0.1 to 0.79 between tumors of one patient. Repertoire analysis covered CDR3 alone, not CDR1 or CDR2. Clonal relatedness tracked neoantigen level, and by trend copy number and mutation load.

Germline CDR1 SGHNT, CDR2 YYREEE (reference sequence). CDR3 length: 12 residues. The V gene is TRBV5-4, the J gene TRBJ2-7; the D gene is possibly TRBD1 (5 bases). Sequencing used tumor tissue. This receptor was taken from a human donor with high-grade serous ovarian cancer. The chain's CDR3 is CASSLFWGRVYF. CDR3 DNA: TGCGCCAGCAGCCTTTTTTGGGGCAGGGTTTACTTC.